The clone carrying this TCR beta chain was seen just once. This sample is drawn from a study of blood T cell repertoires in COVID-19. As for the study in general: Sources were T cells, B-cell-depleted T cells, or PBMCs; the material itself was cDNA or gDNA.

The germline V gene has CDR1 SGHRS and CDR2 YFSETQ. The CDR3 covers 16 residues. Losses at the gene ends were 0 bases for V and 5 bases for J; bases not matched to a gene: 5. The assay was immunoSEQ multiplex PCR, and TCRdb's table has in-frame clones only and misses some. The table has about 290,000 clones, around four fifths seen once; the top ten hold 4% to 5%. The V and J genes are TRBV5-1 and TRBJ2-7; 13 positions match TRBD2. Sequences were obtained from peripheral blood. The TCR was taken from a woman aged 45-65 years with active or convalescent COVID-19. CDR3 residues: CASSLGPGLAGNEQYF. CDR3 DNA sequence: TGCGCCAGCAGCTTGGGCCCGGGACTAGCGGGAAACGAGCAGTACTTC.